The next 28 T cell receptor beta chains were all read from a single sample in a study of glioma-infiltrating T cells after dendritic cell vaccination. The assay was immunoSEQ multiplex PCR, and TCRdb's table has in-frame clones only and misses some. The sample holds 72,000 or so clones, about nine tenths seen once. Time point meaning: after dendritic cell vaccination, including at tumor progression/relapse. Source: blood, taken after dendritic cell vaccination. These TCRs come from a human donor with glioblastoma.

This rearrangement joins TRBV27 to TRBJ2-2, with D tentatively TRBD2 (6 bases). CDR3 length: 16 amino acids. Germline CDR1 MNHEY, CDR2 SMNVEV (reference sequence). The V end lost 4 bases, the J end lost 8 bases, and 20 bases lay between the germline ends. The CDR3 sequence is CASSSFRDSRAGELFF. In DNA form, the CDR3 reads TGTGCCAGCAGTTCATTCCGGGACTCCCGAGCTGGGGAGCTGTTTTTT.

This clone was counted a single time. The chain couples TRBV10-2 to TRBJ2-5, with D perhaps TRBD2 (6 bases). The V and J ends lost 4 bases and 5 bases respectively, with 14 bases between them. The CDR3 is 14 amino acids. The germline gives CDR1 WSHSY, CDR2 SAAADI. The CDR3 here is CASSGWEVRETQYF. For the CDR3, the DNA is TGCGCCAGCAGTGGGTGGGAGGTCCGGGAGACCCAGTACTTC.

This clone came up a few times. The CDR3: CASSLGQIGNTIYF. CDR3 coding DNA: TGTGCCAGCAGCTTGGGTCAAATTGGAAACACCATATATTTT. The chain has TRBV5-5 and TRBJ1-3; D uncertain. Germline V gene data show CDR1 as SGHKS and CDR2 as YYEKEE (reference sequence). Deletions cut 0 bases from V and 3 bases from J, with 7 bases between. The CDR3 has 14 residues.

The chain employs TRBV11-2 and TRBJ2-3, with 11 bases that match TRBD1. The ends lost 2 bases at V and 0 bases at J; junction bases unmatched: 4. The CDR3 has 17 amino acids. CDR1 is SGHAT and CDR2 is FQNNGV in the germline V gene. The CDR3: CASSLKGDRGSTDTQYF. In DNA, the CDR3 is TGTGCCAGCAGCTTAAAGGGGGACAGGGGGAGCACAGATACGCAGTATTTT. The variable domain in full, with the rest retrieved from reference TRBV11-2 and TRBJ2-3, is EAGVAQSPRYKIIEKRQSVAFWCNPISGHATLYWYQQILGQGPKLLIQFQNNGVVDDSQLPKDRFSAERLKGVDSTLKIQPAKLEDSAVYLCASSLKGDRGSTDTQYFGPGTRLTVL.

The chain uses TRBV27 and TRBJ2-3; D unresolved. CDR3 length equals 16 residues. Trimming took off 5 bases at V and 0 bases at J, with 15 bases between the two ends. Germline loops: CDR1 MNHEY, CDR2 SMNVEV (reference sequence). The CDR3 sequence: CASSPFLQASTDTQYF. The CDR3 DNA reads TGTGCCAGCAGTCCCTTTCTTCAGGCTAGCACAGATACGCAGTATTTT.

The rearrangement uses TRBV5-1 and TRBJ2-1; possibly TRBD2 for D (5 bases). Germline CDR1 SGHRS, CDR2 YFSETQ. The CDR3 is 12 amino acids. V dropped 3 bases and J dropped 13 bases, with 14 bases sitting between them. The CDR3 DNA is TGCGCCAGCAGCTACGATCCGGGGTTTCAGTTCTTC. This sequence encodes CASSYDPGFQFF.

This clone was observed once. The J gene is TRBJ2-7, the V gene TRBV21-1; the table's D call TRBD2 went unverified against the DNA. TRBV21-1 is a known pseudogene. This CDR3 has 17 amino acids. The CDR3: CASSTPSGGPSSYEQYF. The CDR3 DNA reads TGTGCCAGCAGCACGCCTAGCGGGGGCCCGAGCTCCTACGAGCAGTACTTC.

This chain joins TRBV6-1 and TRBJ1-1, with D possibly being TRBD1 (5 bases). The V and J ends lost 1 base and 7 bases respectively, with 10 bases between them. Germline CDR1 reads MNHNS; CDR2 reads SASEGT. This CDR3 has 13 residues. The CDR3 spells CASSEGTIREAFF. CDR3 sequence (DNA): TGTGCCAGCAGTGAAGGGACAATCCGTGAAGCTTTCTTT.

The CDR3 loop reads CASSPRHLSTPHLQETQYF. The DNA of the CDR3 is TGTGCCAGCAGCCCTAGGCACCTTTCGACTCCCCACCTCCAAGAGACCCAGTACTTC. The genes are TRBV7-9 and TRBJ2-5; D not certain. V lost 5 bases, J lost 1 base, and 26 bases lay in between. Per the germline V gene, CDR1 is SEHNR and CDR2 is FQNEAQ (reference sequence). The CDR3 sequence is 19 residues long.

The V and J genes are TRBV4-3 and TRBJ2-2; weak D call: TRBD2 (5 bases). Germline V gives CDR1 LGHNA, CDR2 YSLEER. The CDR3 is 15 residues long. The V end lost 1 base, the J end lost 6 bases, and 12 bases lay between the germline ends. The CDR3 nucleotides are TGCGCCAGCAGCCAAGCGGGAAAGGGAGCCGGGGAGCTGTTTTTT. Amino acids: CASSQAGKGAGELFF.

V gene TRBV7-9 combines with J gene TRBJ2-5, with D perhaps matching TRBD1 (5 bases). The V gene's germline CDR1 is SEHNR and CDR2 FQNEAQ (reference sequence). The CDR3 is 16 amino acids. The V and J ends lost 8 bases and 4 bases respectively, with 23 bases between them. CDR3 protein: CASWTSDPVPRETQYF. DNA for the CDR3: TGTGCCAGCTGGACATCCGATCCGGTCCCCCGAGAGACCCAGTACTTC.

The chain combines TRBV11-2 with TRBJ1-2, with TRBD1 identical over 8 bases. V dropped 3 bases and J dropped 5; count of bases not matched to a gene: 2. Germline V gives CDR1 SGHAT, CDR2 FQNNGV. CDR3 length: 13 amino acids. The CDR3 loop is CASSLGQAYGYTF. The CDR3 nucleotides are TGTGCCAGCAGCTTGGGACAGGCTTATGGCTACACCTTC.

The genes are TRBV5-1 and TRBJ2-1; TRBD2 might be the D (6 bases). Trimming took 0 bases from V and 5 from J, leaving 12 bases between them. CDR3 size: 15 residues. CDR1 and CDR2 (germline): SGHRS, YFSETQ. This CDR3 is CASSLVVGGDNEQFF. The CDR3 DNA reads TGCGCCAGCAGCTTGGTGGTCGGGGGAGACAATGAGCAGTTCTTC.

The chain is built from TRBV19 and TRBJ1-2, with TRBD1 matching over 8 bases. The germline gives CDR1 LNHDA, CDR2 SQIVND (reference sequence). The CDR3 length is 15 residues. V was pared by 4 bases and J by 4 bases, with 8 bases of the junction left unmatched. The CDR3 nucleotides are TGTGCCAGTAGTAGTCTAGGGACAGGACTCTATGGCTACACCTTC. Encoded protein: CASSSLGTGLYGYTF.

The chain carries TRBV6-5 and TRBJ2-7, with 8 bases fitting TRBD2. CDR1 is MNHEY, CDR2 SVGAGI, per germline. V dropped 7 bases and J dropped 4; count of bases not matched to a gene: 9. This CDR3 contains 14 residues. The CDR3 is CASTGGDYAYEQYF. CDR3 in DNA: TGTGCCAGCACCGGGGGGGATTATGCTTACGAGCAGTACTTC.

The chain has TRBV18 and TRBJ1-2; 12 bases match TRBD1. V lost 3 bases, J lost 0 bases, and 5 bases stayed unmatched. This CDR3 comprises 17 residues. From germline, CDR1 is KGHSH and CDR2 LQKENI. The CDR3 nucleotides read TGTGCCAGCTCACCGGGGACAGGGGGCATGGCTAACTATGGCTACACCTTC. Amino acid sequence: CASSPGTGGMANYGYTF.

This chain joins TRBV5-5 and TRBJ2-3; D is perhaps TRBD1 (5 bases). CDR1 and CDR2 (germline): SGHKS, YYEKEE (reference sequence). The V gene lost 2 bases and the J gene lost 4 bases, with 11 bases spanning the gap. The CDR3 has 14 amino acids. This chain's CDR3 is CASSFTGRADTQYF. For the CDR3, the DNA is TGTGCCAGCAGCTTTACAGGTCGGGCAGATACGCAGTATTTT. Together with reference TRBV5-5 and TRBJ2-3, the CDR3 gives the full variable domain: DAGVTQSPTHLIKTRGQQVTLRCSPISGHKSVSWYQQVLGQGPQFIFQYYEKEERGRGNFPDRFSARQFPNYSSELNVNALLLGDSALYLCASSFTGRADTQYFGPGTRLTVL.

The CDR3 nucleotides are TGCAGCGCCCTGACAGGGGGCTCCTACGAGCAGTACTTC. Translating it yields CSALTGGSYEQYF. The chain has TRBV29-1 and TRBJ2-7; the match to TRBD1 covers 9 bases. Losses at the gene ends were 7 bases for V and 0 bases for J; bases not matched to a gene: 4. In germline, CDR1 is SQVTM, CDR2 ANQGSEA. The length of the CDR3 is 13 residues.

The J gene is TRBJ2-1, the V gene TRBV5-1, with 9 bases that match TRBD2. The germline CDR1 and CDR2 sequences are SGHRS and YFSETQ. V was clipped by 0 bases and J by 6 bases; unmatched bases: 4. This CDR3 is 15 amino acids long. CDR3 sequence: CASSLVAGVVNEQFF. The CDR3 region has the DNA TGCGCCAGCAGCTTGGTAGCGGGAGTTGTCAATGAGCAGTTCTTC.

This chain connects TRBV11-3 to TRBJ2-3, with 9 bases fitting TRBD1. Germline V gene data show CDR1 as SGHNT and CDR2 as YENEEA. Losses at the gene ends were 5 bases for V and 7 bases for J; bases not matched to a gene: 7. The CDR3 totals 14 residues. Here the CDR3 reads CASSRSQGANTQYF. CDR3 sequence (DNA): TGTGCCAGCAGCCGCTCACAGGGGGCGAATACGCAGTATTTT.

The rearrangement links TRBV7-2 to TRBJ2-4, with 7 bases matching TRBD1. CDR1 is SGHTA and CDR2 is FQGNSA in the germline V gene. The CDR3 sequence is 14 residues long. V was pared by 5 bases and J by 8 bases, with 9 bases of the junction left unmatched. The CDR3 is CASSPSTGDHIQYF. The CDR3 bases are TGTGCCAGCAGCCCCTCCACAGGGGACCACATTCAGTACTTC.

In nucleotides, the CDR3 is TGTGCCTGCAGGGACACAGATACGCAGTATTTT. Translated: CACRDTDTQYF. The chain employs TRBV30 and TRBJ2-3; a possible D gene is TRBD1 (5 bases). Germline assignment: CDR1 GTSNPN and CDR2 SVGIG (reference sequence). The CDR3 loop spans 11 amino acids. Trimming cost V 6 bases and J 2 bases, with 6 bases left between them. Using reference TRBV30 and TRBJ2-3 for the parts outside the CDR3, the full variable domain is SQTIHQWPATLVQPVGSPLSLECTVEGTSNPNLYWYRQAAGRGLQLLFYSVGIGQISSEVPQNLSASRPQDRQFILSSKKLLLSDSGFYLCACRDTDTQYFGPGTRLTVL.

The CDR3 nucleotides are TGTGCCAGCAGCTTAGATCAAACTGAAGCTTTCTTT. Its protein is CASSLDQTEAFF. V and J are TRBV11-3 and TRBJ1-1, with unresolved D. Germline assignment: CDR1 SGHNT and CDR2 YENEEA. The CDR3 covers 12 residues. V was trimmed by 0 bases and J by 5 bases, leaving 4 bases between them.

The chain is built from TRBV27 and TRBJ2-1; tentatively, D is TRBD2 (6 bases). The ends were cut back, 7 bases at V and 6 bases at J, with 28 bases in the middle. Germline lookup yields CDR1 MNHEY and CDR2 SMNVEV (reference sequence). The CDR3 loop spans 18 amino acids. CDR3 sequence reads: CASKFLWGEVGGGNEQFF. In nucleotides, the CDR3 is TGTGCCAGCAAGTTCCTCTGGGGTGAGGTGGGAGGAGGCAATGAGCAGTTCTTC.

The J gene is TRBJ2-6, the V gene TRBV2; 7 bases line up with TRBD1. Germline CDR1 SNHLY, CDR2 FYNNEI. V lost 4 bases and J lost 0; bases outside the gene matches: 6. This CDR3 is 17 amino acids long. The CDR3, as DNA: TGTGCCAGCAGTGGTGACAGGGCTCCCTCTGGGGCCAACGTCCTGACTTTC. Amino acid sequence: CASSGDRAPSGANVLTF.

The CDR3 spells CASSPRKGENEQFF. The CDR3 DNA is TGCGCCAGCAGCCCGCGTAAGGGAGAAAATGAGCAGTTCTTC. This chain connects TRBV5-1 to TRBJ2-1; a weak D match, TRBD2 (5 bases). This CDR3 contains 14 residues. CDR1 and CDR2 (germline): SGHRS, YFSETQ. V was pared by 4 bases and J by 7 bases, with 15 bases between.

The J gene is TRBJ1-4, the V gene TRBV7-9, with a tentative D call TRBD1 (6 bases). Germline-derived CDR1 and CDR2 are SEHNR and FQNEAQ (reference sequence). Trimming left V 4 bases short and J 6 bases short, with 15 bases between. This CDR3 comprises 15 residues. CDR3 residues: CASSSPRGSDEKLFF. Written as DNA, the CDR3 is TGTGCCAGCAGCTCCCCCAGGGGATCGGATGAAAAACTGTTTTTT. Using reference TRBV7-9 and TRBJ1-4 for the parts outside the CDR3, the full variable domain is DTGVSQNPRHKITKRGQNVTFRCDPISEHNRLYWYRQTLGQGPEFLTYFQNEAQLEKSRLLSDRFSAERPKGSFSTLEIQRTEQGDSAMYLCASSSPRGSDEKLFFGSGTQLSVL.

The chain recombines TRBV5-6 with TRBJ1-1; D is perhaps TRBD1 (5 bases). Germline V gene data show CDR1 as SGHDT and CDR2 as YYEEEE. Trimming shortened V by 3 bases and J by 5 bases, and 14 bases separated the two germline ends. This CDR3 is 14 amino acids long. CDR3 residues: CASSWGGGLTEAFF. CDR3 DNA: TGTGCCAGCAGCTGGGGCGGGGGTCTGACTGAAGCTTTCTTT. The full variable domain, rest sourced from reference TRBV5-6 and TRBJ1-1, is DAGVTQSPTHLIKTRGQQVTLRCSPKSGHDTVSWYQQALGQGPQFIFQYYEEEERQRGNFPDRFSGHQFPNYSSELNVNALLLGDSALYLCASSWGGGLTEAFFGQGTRLTVV.